This entry describes one T cell receptor beta chain. What it binds is unknown. In the PCR, 60 Vbeta and 13 Jbeta primers were used. Assay: immunoSEQ multiplex PCR; the TCRdb copy retains only in-frame clones and omits some. The sample includes around 150,000 clones, 78% of them seen just once. This CDR3 is 16 amino acids long. The germline V gene has CDR1 MNHNS and CDR2 SASEGT. The germline V and J ends were trimmed by 1 base and 4 bases, with 14 bases remaining between them. The entry originates in a study of cytomegalovirus exposure and HLA in healthy donors. Study-level background: There were some 380 genotyped donors. Of these, roughly 80% fell in the genetic ancestry cluster associated with self-reported Caucasian donors. Study observations and caveats: There were some 150 TCR beta chains listed as cytomegalovirus-associated.

Material for sequencing was PBMCs. This TCR was sampled from a middle-aged woman in good health and CMV-seronegative. The chain links TRBV6-1 to TRBJ1-5; TRBD1 might be the D (5 bases). DNA of the CDR3: TGTGCCAGCAGTGAAGGGTGGGCCCGGGGGAATCAGCCCCAGCATTTT. This codes for CASSEGWARGNQPQHF.